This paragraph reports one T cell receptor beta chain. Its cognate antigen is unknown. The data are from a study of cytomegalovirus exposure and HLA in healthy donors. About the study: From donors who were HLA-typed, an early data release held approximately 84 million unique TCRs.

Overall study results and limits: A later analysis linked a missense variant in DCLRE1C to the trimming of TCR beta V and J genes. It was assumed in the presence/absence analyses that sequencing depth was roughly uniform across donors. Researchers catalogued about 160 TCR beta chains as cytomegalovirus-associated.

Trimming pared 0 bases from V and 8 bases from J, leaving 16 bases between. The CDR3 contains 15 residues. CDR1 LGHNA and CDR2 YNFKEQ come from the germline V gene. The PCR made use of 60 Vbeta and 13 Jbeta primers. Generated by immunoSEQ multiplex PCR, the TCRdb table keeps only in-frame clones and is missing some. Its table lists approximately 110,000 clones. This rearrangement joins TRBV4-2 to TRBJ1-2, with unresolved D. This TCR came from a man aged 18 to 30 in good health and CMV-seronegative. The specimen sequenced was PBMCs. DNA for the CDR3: TGTGCCAGCAGCCAAGAGACGAGAGACTCGTGGGGCTACACCTTC. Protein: CASSQETRDSWGYTF.